This T cell receptor (beta chain) was captured by sequencing in a study of T cells in Graves' hyperthyroidism and ophthalmopathy. This clonotype was observed many times. Amplification targeted TCR beta CDR3 regions from RNA transcripts. Carried out on the TCR CDR3, a first-round RT-PCR used the HTBI primer set. One entry per CDR3 protein results from TCRdb running MiXCR on the multiplex PCR reads. This sample has about 350,000 distinct CDR3 sequences, with about 15% found just once. Germline V CDR1 and CDR2: GTSNPN, SVGIG (reference sequence). V lost 2 bases and J lost 1, with 5 bases in between. The CDR3 consists of 12 residues.

The rearrangement links TRBV30 to TRBJ1-1, with D unclear. The sequence came from a woman between 25 and 40 years old with Graves' hyperthyroidism. Sequencing input: blood. CDR3 in DNA: TGTGCCTGGAGTTTGAGGAACACTGAAGCTTTCTTT. Its translation: CAWSLRNTEAFF.